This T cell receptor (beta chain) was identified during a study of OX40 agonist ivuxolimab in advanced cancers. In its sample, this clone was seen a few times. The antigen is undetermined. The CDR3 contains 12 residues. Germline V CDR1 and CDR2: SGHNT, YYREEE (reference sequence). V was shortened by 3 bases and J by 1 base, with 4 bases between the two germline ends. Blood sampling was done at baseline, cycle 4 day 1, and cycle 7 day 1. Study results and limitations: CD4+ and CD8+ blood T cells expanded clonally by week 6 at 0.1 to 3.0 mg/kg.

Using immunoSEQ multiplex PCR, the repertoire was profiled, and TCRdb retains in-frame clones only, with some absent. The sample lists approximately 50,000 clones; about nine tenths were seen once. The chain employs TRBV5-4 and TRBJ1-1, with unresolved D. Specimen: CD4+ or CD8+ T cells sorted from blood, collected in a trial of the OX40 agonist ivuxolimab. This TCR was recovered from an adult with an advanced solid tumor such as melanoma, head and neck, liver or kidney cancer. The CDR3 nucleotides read TGTGCCAGCAGCTCAGGGAACACTGAAGCTTTCTTT. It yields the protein CASSSGNTEAFF.